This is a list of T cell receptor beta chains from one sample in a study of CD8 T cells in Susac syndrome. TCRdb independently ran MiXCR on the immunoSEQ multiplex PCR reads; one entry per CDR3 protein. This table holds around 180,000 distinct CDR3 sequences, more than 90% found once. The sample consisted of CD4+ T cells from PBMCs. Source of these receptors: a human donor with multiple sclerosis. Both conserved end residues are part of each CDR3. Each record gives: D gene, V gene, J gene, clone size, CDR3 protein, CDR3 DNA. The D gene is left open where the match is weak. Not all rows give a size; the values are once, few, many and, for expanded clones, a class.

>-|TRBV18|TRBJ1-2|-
CASSPQGVRTGYTF
TGTGCCAGCTCACCACAGGGGGTCAGGACTGGCTACACCTTC
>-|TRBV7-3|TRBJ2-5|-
CASSFLGQTQYF
TGTGCCAGCAGCTTTCTGGGGCAGACCCAGTACTTC
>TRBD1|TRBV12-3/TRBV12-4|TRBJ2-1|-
CASTTQGALSVEQFF
TGTGCCAGCACTACACAGGGGGCGCTTTCAGTCGAGCAGTTCTTC
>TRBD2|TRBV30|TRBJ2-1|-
CAWNGGMGLDEQFF
TGTGCCTGGAACGGGGGGATGGGGCTCGATGAGCAGTTCTTC
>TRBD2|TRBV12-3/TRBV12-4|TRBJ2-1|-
CASSLAAAAGGGQFF
TGTGCCAGCAGTTTAGCCGCAGCCGCGGGGGGAGGGCAGTTCTTC
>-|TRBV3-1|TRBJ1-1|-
CASSPAGQLNTEAFF
TGTGCCAGCAGCCCAGCGGGGCAGTTGAACACTGAAGCTTTCTTT
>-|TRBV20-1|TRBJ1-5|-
CSASPDGTHQHF
TGCAGTGCTAGTCCCGACGGGACCCACCAGCATTTT
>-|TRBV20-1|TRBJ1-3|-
CSARDFRGSSGNTIYF
TGCAGTGCTAGAGATTTTCGGGGTAGCTCTGGAAACACCATATATTTT
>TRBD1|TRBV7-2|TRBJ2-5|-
CASSPNTGAGETQYF
TGTGCCAGCAGCCCTAATACAGGGGCGGGAGAGACCCAGTACTTC
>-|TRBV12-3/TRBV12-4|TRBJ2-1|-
CASSLRMDEQFF
TGTGCCAGCAGTTTACGGATGGATGAGCAGTTCTTC
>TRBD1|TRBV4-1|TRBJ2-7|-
CASSHGTVTPYEQYF
TGCGCCAGCAGCCACGGGACAGTTACACCCTACGAGCAGTACTTC
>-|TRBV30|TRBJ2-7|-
CAWGGTSYEQYF
TGTGCCTGGGGGGGGACCTCCTACGAGCAGTACTTC
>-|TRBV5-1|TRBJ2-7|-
CASSLTERYEQYF
TGCGCCAGCAGCTTGACGGAACGCTACGAGCAGTACTTC
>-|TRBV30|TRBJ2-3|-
CAWRTPSTDTQYF
TGTGCCTGGAGGACTCCTAGCACAGATACGCAGTATTTT
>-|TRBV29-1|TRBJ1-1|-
CSGENTEAFF
TGCAGCGGTGAGAACACTGAAGCTTTCTTT
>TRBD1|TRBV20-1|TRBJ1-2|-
CSAGRGDSYGYTF
TGCAGTGCCGGCAGGGGGGATTCTTATGGCTACACCTTC
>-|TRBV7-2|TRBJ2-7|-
CASSMMTGLQSF
TGTGCCAGCAGCATGATGACAGGCCTACAATCCTTC
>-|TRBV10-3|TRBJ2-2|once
CAISPQGKGELFF
TGTGCCATCAGTCCACAGGGAAAAGGGGAGCTGTTTTTT
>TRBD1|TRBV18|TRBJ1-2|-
CASSPGTGTNYGYTF
TGTGCCAGCTCACCAGGGACAGGTACTAACTATGGCTACACCTTC
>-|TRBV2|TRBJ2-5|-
CASKGRFLIQYF
TGTGCCAGCAAGGGCAGATTCCTTATCCAGTACTTC
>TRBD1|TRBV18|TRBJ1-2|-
CASSPTGAGANYGYTF
TGTGCCAGCTCACCGACAGGGGCGGGAGCTAACTATGGCTACACCTTC
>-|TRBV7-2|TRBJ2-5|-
CASSFEGRETQYF
TGTGCCAGCAGCTTCGAGGGGAGGGAGACCCAGTACTTC
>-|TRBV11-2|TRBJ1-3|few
CASSLDRRNTIYF
TGTGCCAGCAGCTTAGATCGTCGAAACACCATATATTTT
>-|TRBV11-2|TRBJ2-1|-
CASSSFGTLEQFF
TGTGCCAGCAGCTCTTTCGGGACTCTTGAACAGTTCTTC
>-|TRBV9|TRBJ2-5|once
CASSTRQDQETQYF
TGTGCCAGCAGCACTCGACAGGACCAAGAGACCCAGTACTTC
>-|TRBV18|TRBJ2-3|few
CASSQDSTDTQYF
TGTGCCAGCTCCCAGGACAGCACAGATACGCAGTATTTT
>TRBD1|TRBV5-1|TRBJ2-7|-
CASSFNPGQGSYEQYF
TGCGCCAGCAGCTTCAACCCGGGACAGGGATCCTACGAGCAGTACTTC